A single sample is the source of the 29 T cell receptor beta chains below, sequenced in a study of OX40 agonist ivuxolimab in advanced cancers. Measured with immunoSEQ multiplex PCR; TCRdb has only the in-frame clones, and not every one. The sample holds roughly 41,000 clones, around 86% seen once. Sequencing was performed on CD4+ or CD8+ T cells sorted from blood, taken in a trial of the OX40 agonist ivuxolimab. Receptors were obtained from an adult with an advanced solid tumor such as melanoma, head and neck, liver or kidney cancer.

V is TRBV11-3 and J is TRBJ2-5, with D maybe TRBD1 (6 bases). TRBJ2-7 matches the DNA end more closely, so the J call is doubtful. The CDR3 contains 13 residues. Germline assignment: CDR1 SGHNT and CDR2 YENEEA. The CDR3 region has the DNA TGTGCCAGCAGCTTTGGGCAGGGGTACGAGCAGTACTTC. It yields the protein CASSFGQGYEQYF.

The chain uses TRBV7-3 and TRBJ1-2; a possible D gene is TRBD1 (6 bases). Deletions cut 5 bases from V and 4 bases from J, with 11 bases between. CDR3 length: 13 amino acids. CDR1 is SGHTA and CDR2 is FQGTGA in the germline V gene. The CDR3 DNA sequence: TGTGCCAGCAGCCGAGGACAGTCCTATGGCTACACCTTC. It codes for CASSRGQSYGYTF.

The chain uses TRBV10-3 and TRBJ2-3, with 10 bases identical to TRBD2. The CDR3 consists of 13 residues. Germline values: CDR1 ENHRY, CDR2 SYGVKD. Trimming removed 6 bases from V and 8 bases from J; junction bases left unmatched: 5. The CDR3 protein is CAIREAGGRTQYF. The CDR3 nucleotides are TGTGCCATCAGGGAAGCGGGGGGGCGTACGCAGTATTTT.

The V and J genes are TRBV6-5 and TRBJ1-2; D gene unclear. This CDR3 has 14 amino acids. V was cut by 10 bases and J by 1 base, with 16 bases left in between. CDR1 MNHEY and CDR2 SVGAGI come from the germline V gene. Here the CDR3 reads CAKSLLGGNYGYTF. CDR3 bases: TGTGCCAAGAGTTTGTTGGGCGGTAACTATGGCTACACCTTC.

The genes are TRBV10-1 and TRBJ2-7; 8 bases match TRBD1. The CDR3 has 14 residues. The ends lost 6 bases at V and 7 bases at J; junction bases unmatched: 11. Germline V gene sequence: CDR1 WNHNN, CDR2 SYGVQD (reference sequence). CDR3 bases: TGCGCCAGCAGGGGACAGGTCCCCATCCGAGAGCAGTACTTC. Residues: CASRGQVPIREQYF.

The V gene is TRBV6-1, the J gene TRBJ1-5; D might be TRBD1 (5 bases). This CDR3 is built from 19 residues. Trimming took off 3 bases at V and 6 bases at J, with 27 bases between the two ends. Germline V gene lookup returns CDR1 MNHNS and CDR2 SASEGT. The CDR3 sequence: CASSDETVIPPSILQPQHF. CDR3 sequence (DNA): TGTGCCAGCAGTGACGAGACAGTTATCCCCCCCTCTATTCTTCAGCCCCAGCATTTT.

The V call is TRBV11-2, the J call TRBJ2-7; 9 positions agree with TRBD2. The CDR3 consists of 16 residues. Trimming removed 5 bases from V and 0 bases from J; junction bases left unmatched: 8. Per the germline V gene, CDR1 is SGHAT and CDR2 is FQNNGV. The CDR3 region has the DNA TGTGCCAGCAGCACCCTTAGCGGGGGCCTCTCCTACGAGCAGTACTTC. Protein sequence: CASSTLSGGLSYEQYF.

V and J are TRBV7-2 and TRBJ2-7, with TRBD2 matching 10 bases. This CDR3 is 15 amino acids long. The germline V gene has CDR1 SGHTA and CDR2 FQGNSA. V lost 3 bases and J lost 1; bases outside the gene matches: 3. CDR3 sequence: CASSLGTSASYEQYF. The DNA for the CDR3 is TGTGCCAGCAGCTTGGGGACTAGCGCGTCCTACGAGCAGTACTTC.

The CDR3 sequence is CASSPPGGDNEKLFF. DNA for the CDR3: TGTGCCAGCAGCCCTCCAGGCGGCGACAATGAAAAACTGTTTTTT. V is TRBV2 and J is TRBJ1-4; D not certain. The germline gives CDR1 SNHLY, CDR2 FYNNEI. V was cut by 6 bases and J by 5 bases, with 16 bases left in between. The CDR3 extends over 15 amino acids. Supplemented by reference TRBV2 and TRBJ1-4, the full variable domain reads EPEVTQTPSHQVTQMGQEVILRCVPISNHLYFYWYRQILGQKVEFLVSFYNNEISEKSEIFDDQFSVERPDGSNFTLKIRSTKLEDSAMYFCASSPPGGDNEKLFFGSGTQLSVL.

The chain employs TRBV19 and TRBJ1-6, with D possibly matching TRBD1 (6 bases). The length of the CDR3 is 14 residues. CDR1 LNHDA and CDR2 SQIVND come from the germline V gene (reference sequence). Trimming cost V 5 bases and J 5 bases, with 10 bases left between them. CDR3 residues: CASSERGDNSPLHF. CDR3 nucleotide sequence: TGTGCCAGTAGTGAGAGGGGGGATAATTCACCCCTCCACTTT.

The chain links TRBV21-1 to TRBJ2-7; the DNA was not used to check the table's D call, TRBD1. TRBV21-1 is a pseudogene. This CDR3 contains 19 residues. As DNA, the CDR3 is TGTGCCAGCAGCACCCGGGACAGGGGTATCACCGCTGACCCCTACGAGCAGTACTTC. This encodes CASSTRDRGITADPYEQYF.

The rearrangement joins TRBV5-5 to TRBJ1-2; tentative D call: TRBD1 (6 bases). The V gene lost 0 bases and the J gene lost 8 bases, with 17 bases spanning the gap. CDR3 size: 15 residues. The germline V gene encodes CDR1 SGHKS and CDR2 YYEKEE (reference sequence). The CDR3 reads CASSLEGQGQGGYTF. The CDR3 region has the DNA TGTGCCAGCAGCTTGGAAGGGCAGGGGCAGGGCGGCTACACCTTC.

The chain is built from TRBV5-6 and TRBJ2-5; 7 nucleotides match TRBD2. Losses at the gene ends were 3 bases for V and 1 base for J; bases not matched to a gene: 3. The CDR3 covers 14 residues. From germline, CDR1 is SGHDT and CDR2 YYEEEE. CDR3 coding DNA: TGTGCCAGCAGCTATGGGGGGGGCCAAGAGACCCAGTACTTC. Residues: CASSYGGGQETQYF.

The V call is TRBV4-1, the J call TRBJ2-4; TRBD2 might be the D (6 bases). The CDR3 consists of 19 residues. The V gene's germline CDR1 is MGHRA and CDR2 YSYEKL. Trimming removed 0 bases at V and 3 bases at J, with 21 bases between. The CDR3 is CASSQEPGEVSGSKNIQYF. In nucleotides, the CDR3 is TGCGCCAGCAGCCAAGAGCCGGGGGAGGTCTCGGGAAGCAAAAACATTCAGTACTTC.

The chain is built from TRBV27 and TRBJ2-7, with 8 bases matching TRBD1. The CDR3 consists of 15 residues. J lost 7 bases, V lost 2 bases, and 10 bases had no gene match. Germline V gene lookup returns CDR1 MNHEY and CDR2 SMNVEV (reference sequence). This CDR3 is CASSLQGQGRREQYF. Here the CDR3 DNA reads TGTGCCAGCAGTTTACAAGGACAGGGACGAAGGGAGCAGTACTTC.

The J gene is TRBJ1-2, the V gene TRBV18; 10 nucleotides line up with TRBD1. The CDR3 loop spans 14 amino acids. V lost 3 bases, J lost 6 bases, and 4 bases stayed unmatched. Germline CDR1 and CDR2: KGHSH and LQKENI. The CDR3 sequence is CASSPTDRGNGYTF. The CDR3 bases are TGTGCCAGCTCACCCACGGACAGGGGGAATGGCTACACCTTC.

The genes are TRBV6-5 and TRBJ1-2, with a weak D call TRBD1 (5 bases). Germline values: CDR1 MNHEY, CDR2 SVGAGI. V was clipped by 6 bases and J by 8 bases, with 10 bases between them. The CDR3 has 11 residues. CDR3 loop: CASRRGDGYTF. In DNA form, the CDR3 reads TGTGCCAGCAGGAGAGGGGACGGCTACACCTTC.

V and J are TRBV5-6 and TRBJ2-7; D is undetermined. The germline V gene has CDR1 SGHDT and CDR2 YYEEEE. The CDR3 runs to 11 residues. V lost 1 base, J lost 6 bases, and 5 bases lay in between. The CDR3 is CASSLRREQYF. The CDR3 DNA follows: TGTGCCAGCAGCTTGAGACGCGAGCAGTACTTC.

The V call is TRBV5-1, the J call TRBJ1-6; no definite D call. Per the germline V gene, CDR1 is SGHRS and CDR2 is YFSETQ. CDR3 length: 12 residues. The V gene lost 0 bases and the J gene lost 11 bases, with 6 bases spanning the gap. The DNA of the CDR3 is TGCGCCAGCAGCTTGGGGGAACCACCCCTCCACTTT. Its translation is CASSLGEPPLHF. The entire variable domain, with the rest obtained from reference TRBV5-1 and TRBJ1-6, is as follows: KAGVTQTPRYLIKTRGQQVTLSCSPISGHRSVSWYQQTPGQGLQFLFEYFSETQRNKGNFPGRFSGRQFSNSRSEMNVSTLELGDSALYLCASSLGEPPLHFGNGTRLTVT.

This chain connects TRBV7-9 to TRBJ2-1; 10 bases are shared with TRBD1. Germline assignment: CDR1 SEHNR and CDR2 FQNEAQ (reference sequence). The CDR3 consists of 15 residues. The trim removed 5 bases at V and 7 bases at J, leaving 8 bases unmatched. The CDR3 protein is CASSQGQGVENEQFF. In DNA, the CDR3 is TGTGCCAGCAGCCAAGGACAGGGGGTGGAGAATGAGCAGTTCTTC.

The chain is built from TRBV23-1 and TRBJ1-1, with D hard to call. TRBV23-1 is reported as an ORF; its role is uncertain. The length of the CDR3 is 16 residues. V lost 8 bases and J lost 8, with 27 bases in between. CDR3 region: CASPGWHTLGETEAFF. The DNA of the CDR3 is TGCGCCAGCCCGGGGTGGCATACTCTCGGGGAGACCGAAGCTTTCTTT.

This sequence joins TRBV10-3 and TRBJ1-6; D is ambiguous. CDR3 length equals 13 residues. The V gene lost 10 bases and the J gene lost 7 bases, with 14 bases spanning the gap. Germline V gene lookup returns CDR1 ENHRY and CDR2 SYGVKD. DNA of the CDR3: TGTGCCACCGTCGGGAATCCAAATTCACCCCTCCACTTT. Its protein is CATVGNPNSPLHF.

The gene calls are TRBV4-1 and TRBJ2-7; 12 bases line up with TRBD1. Germline V gene data show CDR1 as MGHRA and CDR2 as YSYEKL. The CDR3 length is 16 residues. The V gene end was trimmed by 4 bases and the J gene end by 6 bases; junction bases not matched to a gene: 10. The CDR3 is CASSRPPGQGAFEQYF. CDR3 sequence (DNA): TGCGCCAGCAGCCGTCCTCCGGGACAGGGGGCATTCGAGCAGTACTTC.

The sample holds a few counts of this clone. The genes are TRBV25-1 and TRBJ1-2, with no clear D. Germline CDR1 reads MGHDK; CDR2 reads SYGVNS. The V end lost 3 bases, the J end lost 8 bases, and 10 bases lay between the germline ends. The CDR3 has 12 amino acids. CDR3 amino acids: CASSERLTGYTF. As DNA, the CDR3 is TGTGCCAGCAGTGAGAGGTTGACGGGCTACACCTTC.

The chain links TRBV6-1 to TRBJ2-5; 7 bases are a match to TRBD1. The DNA end is a closer match to TRBJ2-7, so the J assignment may be wrong. The CDR3 spans 15 residues. From germline, CDR1 is MNHNS and CDR2 SASEGT. CDR3 DNA sequence: TGTGCCAGCAGGGAGAACAGGGGCGCCATTTACGAGCAGTACTTC. Its translation is CASRENRGAIYEQYF.

The CDR3 protein is CASSERPGRQETQYF. Here the CDR3 DNA reads TGTGCCAGCAGCGAAAGACCGGGACGGCAAGAGACCCAGTACTTC. This chain links TRBV7-2 with TRBJ2-5, with D possibly being TRBD1 or TRBD2 (5 bases each). V was clipped by 5 bases and J by 2 bases, with 15 bases between them. This CDR3 has 15 residues. Germline lookup yields CDR1 SGHTA and CDR2 FQGNSA.

A remark on this clone: Its ends do not fully match the called genes, so a read error is possible. This rearrangement joins TRBV9 to TRBJ2-2; D ambiguous. There are 14 residues in the CDR3. Germline values: CDR1 SGDLS, CDR2 YYNGEE. The CDR3 sequence is CASSVEANTGELFF. As DNA, the CDR3 is TGTGCCAGCAGCGTAGAGGCGAATACCGGGGAGCTGTTTTTT.

The chain couples TRBV6-6 to TRBJ1-2; possibly TRBD1 for D (6 bases). CDR3 size: 13 residues. Germline V gives CDR1 MNHNY, CDR2 SVGAGI (reference sequence). V shed 5 bases and J shed 5 bases, with 12 bases lying between them. The CDR3 loop reads CASSRDTGYGYTF. CDR3 DNA: TGTGCCAGCAGTCGGGACACTGGGTATGGCTACACCTTC.

V usage is TRBV19 and J usage is TRBJ1-2; 7 positions match TRBD1. The CDR3 runs to 14 residues. The V gene end was trimmed by 1 base and the J gene end by 4 bases; junction bases not matched to a gene: 3. CDR1 and CDR2 from the germline V gene are LNHDA and SQIVND (reference sequence). The CDR3 DNA is TGTGCCAGTAGTATAGGACAGGGCCCCTATGGCTACACCTTC. Protein sequence: CASSIGQGPYGYTF. Combining the CDR3 with reference TRBV19 and TRBJ1-2 gives the whole variable domain DGGITQSPKYLFRKEGQNVTLSCEQNLNHDAMYWYRQDPGQGLRLIYYSQIVNDFQKGDIAEGYSVSREKKESFPLTVTSAQKNPTAFYLCASSIGQGPYGYTFGSGTRLTVV.